This T cell receptor (beta chain) was obtained from a study of long-term antiretroviral therapy in people with HIV. The study's findings and limits: ART adherence was not documented, and neither viral resistance nor therapy changes had any data. Blood in the study was drawn between the mid-2000s and the late 2010s, possibly under older ART regimens, which may be less effective than current ones. Regardless of time point, clones expanded before ART dominated the repertoire.

Cryopreserved PBMC numbered about 1-10 million per sample before DNA extraction. Trimming cost V 4 bases and J 3 bases; bases outside gene matches: 7. Germline CDR1 reads SGHAT; CDR2 reads FQNNGV. The CDR3 has 16 residues. Regarding this clone: Its specificity is not known.

This was the immunoSEQ v3.0 assay at survey level. Produced via immunoSEQ multiplex PCR; TCRdb's table is partial and in-frame only. Of tens of thousands of clones listed, 79% are singletons. Sequenced here: unsorted PBMCs, sampled 1.9 years after starting antiretroviral therapy. The clonotype originates from a young man with HIV. The chain recombines TRBV11-2 with TRBJ2-1, with 9 positions matching TRBD2. The CDR3 coding sequence is TGTGCCAGCAGCTCAAATGCGGGGGGGCTCTACAATGAGCAGTTCTTC. Encoded protein: CASSSNAGGLYNEQFF.